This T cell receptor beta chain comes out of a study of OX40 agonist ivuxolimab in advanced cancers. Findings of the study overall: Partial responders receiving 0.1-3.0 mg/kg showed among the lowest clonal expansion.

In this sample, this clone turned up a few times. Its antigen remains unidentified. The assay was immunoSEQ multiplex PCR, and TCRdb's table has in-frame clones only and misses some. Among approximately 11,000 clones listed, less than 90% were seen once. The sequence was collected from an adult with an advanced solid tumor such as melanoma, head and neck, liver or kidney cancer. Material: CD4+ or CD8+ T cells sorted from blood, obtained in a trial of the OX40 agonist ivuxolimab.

CDR3 nucleotide sequence: TGTGCCAGCAGCTTGGACAGCTACAATGAGCAGTTCTTC. Amino acid sequence: CASSLDSYNEQFF. J is TRBJ2-1 and V is TRBV5-8; no clear D gene. In germline, CDR1 is SGHTS, CDR2 YDEGEE. Trimming pared 0 bases from V and 3 bases from J, leaving 4 bases between. The CDR3 length is 13 residues.